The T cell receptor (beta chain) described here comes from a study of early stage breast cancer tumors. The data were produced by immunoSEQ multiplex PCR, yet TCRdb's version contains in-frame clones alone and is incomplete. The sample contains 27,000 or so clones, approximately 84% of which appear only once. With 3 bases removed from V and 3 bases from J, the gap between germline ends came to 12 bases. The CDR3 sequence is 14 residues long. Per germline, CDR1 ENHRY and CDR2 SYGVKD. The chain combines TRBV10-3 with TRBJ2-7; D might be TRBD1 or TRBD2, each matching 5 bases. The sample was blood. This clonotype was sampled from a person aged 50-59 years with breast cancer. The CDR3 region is CAISDRGVYYEQYF. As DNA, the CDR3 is TGTGCCATCAGTGATAGGGGAGTCTACTACGAGCAGTACTTC.